The rows below give T cell receptor beta chains drawn from one sample of a study of PD-L1 blockade in urothelial cancer. Libraries were prepared by immunoSEQ multiplex PCR; TCRdb keeps only in-frame clonotypes and omits some of them. The data hold approximately 35,000 clones, with roughly 36% observed a single time. The material sequenced was tumor tissue, taken before atezolizumab (anti-PD-L1) treatment. These receptor sequences come from a man aged 60 to 69 with urothelial cancer. The CDR3 runs from the conserved cysteine through the conserved F or W. The order of the fields is CDR3 DNA, CDR3 protein, J gene, V gene, D gene, clone size, CDR3 length. A D gene is named only where the DNA matches it firmly. The listing skips clone size in some rows; elsewhere it reads once, few, many or a size class.

DNA: TGTGCCAGCAGTTACGAGAGATGGGGTTCACCCCTCCACTTT
CDR3: CASSYERWGSPLHF
J: TRBJ1-6
V: TRBV6-7
D: NA
size: NA
length: 14

DNA: TGTGCCAGCTCACCACTAGCAGATACGCAGTATTTT
CDR3: CASSPLADTQYF
J: TRBJ2-3
V: TRBV18
D: NA
size: few
length: 12

DNA: TGCAGCGTGAGCCCCGGGAGCGGGAATCAGCCCCAGCATTTT
CDR3: CSVSPGSGNQPQHF
J: TRBJ1-5
V: TRBV29-1
D: NA
size: NA
length: 14

DNA: TGTGCCAGCACCGACAGCCCGGTTCGGGGGGAAAAACTGTTTTTT
CDR3: CASTDSPVRGEKLFF
J: TRBJ1-4
V: TRBV11-3
D: NA
size: medium-sized
length: 15

DNA: TGTGCCAGCAGTGGAGGGACTAGCGGGGGGGCCCATGAGCAGTTCTTC
CDR3: CASSGGTSGGAHEQFF
J: TRBJ2-1
V: TRBV25-1
D: TRBD2
size: NA
length: 16

DNA: TGTGCCAGCAGTTTATTGGGGGCGGGGAAAGAGACCCAGTACTTC
CDR3: CASSLLGAGKETQYF
J: TRBJ2-5
V: TRBV28
D: NA
size: NA
length: 15

DNA: TGTGCCAGCAGCTTGGGACAGGGTTTTACCTACGAGCAGTACTTC
CDR3: CASSLGQGFTYEQYF
J: TRBJ2-7
V: TRBV11-3
D: TRBD1
size: many
length: 15

DNA: TGCAGCGCCGCCACAGGGGGCGATTATGGCTACACCTTC
CDR3: CSAATGGDYGYTF
J: TRBJ1-2
V: TRBV29-1
D: TRBD1
size: NA
length: 13

DNA: TGTGCCTGGAGGCGCATTATGGGGAACACTGAAGCTTTCTTT
CDR3: CAWRRIMGNTEAFF
J: TRBJ1-1
V: TRBV30
D: NA
size: NA
length: 14

DNA: TGTGCCAGCAGTTTAGTCCAGTTAGGTCCTGAAGCTTTCTTT
CDR3: CASSLVQLGPEAFF
J: TRBJ1-1
V: TRBV28
D: NA
size: NA
length: 14

DNA: TGTGCCAGCAGTTTCCGGGACAGGGCCCCTCAGCCCCAGCATTTT
CDR3: CASSFRDRAPQPQHF
J: TRBJ1-5
V: TRBV28
D: TRBD1
size: NA
length: 15

DNA: TGTGCCAGCAGCTTAGTAGGCGCGGGGGGGCAGCGGACAGATACGCAGTATTTT
CDR3: CASSLVGAGGQRTDTQYF
J: TRBJ2-3
V: TRBV11-3
D: TRBD2
size: many
length: 18

DNA: TGTGCCAGCTCACGGGACCATGGAAAATCGAACACTGAAGCTTTCTTT
CDR3: CASSRDHGKSNTEAFF
J: TRBJ1-1
V: TRBV18
D: NA
size: many
length: 16

DNA: TGTGCCAGCAGGTCCGGGGACAGGGCCTACGAGCAGTACTTC
CDR3: CASRSGDRAYEQYF
J: TRBJ2-7
V: TRBV28
D: TRBD1
size: NA
length: 14

DNA: TGTGCCAGCAGCTTAGAGGAACACTCTGGAAACACCATATATTTT
CDR3: CASSLEEHSGNTIYF
J: TRBJ1-3
V: TRBV11-3
D: NA
size: NA
length: 15

DNA: TGTGCCAGCAGATCCGGACAGGCAGGGACCGGGGAGCTGTTTTTT
CDR3: CASRSGQAGTGELFF
J: TRBJ2-2
V: TRBV6-7
D: TRBD1
size: few
length: 15

DNA: TGTGCCAGCAGCTCGGGACAGGTCGGCCAAGAGACCCAGTACTTC
CDR3: CASSSGQVGQETQYF
J: TRBJ2-5
V: TRBV11-3
D: TRBD1
size: NA
length: 15

DNA: TGTGCCAGTAGTATTAACCCTAGACAAATCCGAACAGAGACCCAGTACTTC
CDR3: CASSINPRQIRTETQYF
J: TRBJ2-5
V: TRBV19
D: NA
size: NA
length: 17

DNA: TGTGCCAGCTCACAAGGGGGACGGCTAATGACTGAAGCTTTCTTT
CDR3: CASSQGGRLMTEAFF
J: TRBJ1-1
V: TRBV18
D: NA
size: NA
length: 15

DNA: TGTGCCAGCAGTTTAGCTGGCGGGAGCCGAACCGGGGAGCTGTTTTTT
CDR3: CASSLAGGSRTGELFF
J: TRBJ2-2
V: TRBV28
D: TRBD2
size: NA
length: 16

DNA: TGTGCCAGCAGCCCGGTGGGGGGAGATACGCAGTATTTT
CDR3: CASSPVGGDTQYF
J: TRBJ2-3
V: TRBV7-1
D: NA
size: NA
length: 13

DNA: TGCAGCGTTACCGGGACAGCGAACACCGGGGAGCTGTTTTTT
CDR3: CSVTGTANTGELFF
J: TRBJ2-2
V: TRBV29-1
D: TRBD1
size: NA
length: 14

DNA: TGCGCCAGCACTATACGACAGGGAACCATCTATGGCTACACCTTC
CDR3: CASTIRQGTIYGYTF
J: TRBJ1-2
V: TRBV10-1
D: TRBD1
size: once
length: 15

DNA: TGTGCCTGGAAAATCAGGGTCGGCACTGAAGCTTTCTTT
CDR3: CAWKIRVGTEAFF
J: TRBJ1-1
V: TRBV30
D: NA
size: NA
length: 13

DNA: TGTGCCAGTAGTGACAGGGGGACTAACTATGGCTACACCTTC
CDR3: CASSDRGTNYGYTF
J: TRBJ1-2
V: TRBV19
D: TRBD1
size: NA
length: 14

DNA: TGTGCCAGCAGTTTAGCAGGGAGTAACAATCAGCCCCAGCATTTT
CDR3: CASSLAGSNNQPQHF
J: TRBJ1-5
V: TRBV28
D: NA
size: NA
length: 15

DNA: TGTGCCAGCAGTGAATTCGCGACTAGCGGGTTGGGGAATGAGCAGTTCTTC
CDR3: CASSEFATSGLGNEQFF
J: TRBJ2-1
V: TRBV6-4
D: TRBD2
size: few
length: 17